The rows below give T cell receptor beta chains drawn from one sample of a study of Tregs in tolerant kidney transplant recipients. Here immunoSEQ multiplex PCR was the method, and the copy in TCRdb shows in-frame clones only, minus some. Among around 86,000 clones, about 91% were seen once, and the ten largest hold approximately 1.4%. Sequencing used CD4+ T cells from blood (PBMCs), obtained 24 months after the transplant. All receptors derive from a human patient who received a combined kidney and bone marrow transplant. Some of the T cells might come from the graft donor. Both conserved end residues are part of each CDR3. The order of the fields is V gene, J gene, D gene, clone size, CDR3 protein, CDR3 DNA. D genes are given only for firm matches. Where a row states a size, it is once, few, many or the class of an expanded clone; other rows omit it.

V: TRBV5-1
J: TRBJ2-7
D: TRBD2
size: NA
CDR3: CASSSQRSGSIEQYF
DNA: TGCGCCAGCAGCTCCCAACGTAGCGGGAGCATCGAGCAGTACTTC

V: TRBV7-2
J: TRBJ2-1
D: TRBD2
size: NA
CDR3: CASSSRRLAVENEQFF
DNA: TGTGCCAGCAGCTCCCGTCGACTAGCGGTTGAGAATGAGCAGTTCTTC

V: TRBV19
J: TRBJ2-1
D: NA
size: NA
CDR3: CASSIAGDSYNEQFF
DNA: TGTGCCAGTAGTATAGCGGGAGACAGTTACAATGAGCAGTTCTTC

V: TRBV7-3
J: TRBJ2-3
D: NA
size: NA
CDR3: CASSLQRITDTQYF
DNA: TGTGCCAGCAGCTTACAGAGGATCACAGATACGCAGTATTTT

V: TRBV7-9
J: TRBJ2-2
D: TRBD2
size: NA
CDR3: CASSARLAGTTGELFF
DNA: TGTGCCAGCAGCGCCAGACTAGCGGGAACAACCGGGGAGCTGTTTTTT

V: TRBV19
J: TRBJ1-2
D: NA
size: once
CDR3: CASSIGADRNYGYTF
DNA: TGTGCCAGTAGTATTGGGGCAGACAGAAACTATGGCTACACCTTC

V: TRBV19
J: TRBJ1-1
D: TRBD1
size: NA
CDR3: CVSSPRTGNTEAFF
DNA: TGTGTCAGTAGCCCCAGGACAGGCAACACTGAAGCTTTCTTT

V: TRBV9
J: TRBJ2-5
D: TRBD2
size: once
CDR3: CASSASPGLAVKETQYF
DNA: TGTGCCAGCAGCGCCTCCCCAGGACTAGCGGTGAAAGAGACCCAGTACTTC

V: TRBV4-1
J: TRBJ2-7
D: NA
size: NA
CDR3: CASSQPTAGSPYEQYF
DNA: TGCGCCAGCAGCCAGCCTACGGCGGGGTCCCCGTACGAGCAGTACTTC

V: TRBV12-5
J: TRBJ1-3
D: NA
size: few
CDR3: CASGNSGGNTIYF
DNA: TGTGCTAGTGGGAATTCAGGGGGAAACACCATATATTTT

V: TRBV7-8
J: TRBJ2-2
D: TRBD2
size: NA
CDR3: CASSQRVSGGFVTGELFF
DNA: TGTGCCAGCAGCCAAAGGGTTAGCGGGGGGTTCGTCACCGGGGAGCTGTTTTTT

V: TRBV5-6
J: TRBJ2-3
D: NA
size: NA
CDR3: CASSLGIGTASTDTQYF
DNA: TGTGCCAGCAGCTTGGGTATTGGTACAGCTTCTACAGATACGCAGTATTTT

V: TRBV10-3
J: TRBJ2-2
D: TRBD2
size: few
CDR3: CAISPGPLVLAGVGGELFF
DNA: TGTGCCATCAGTCCGGGGCCACTCGTCCTAGCGGGAGTGGGCGGGGAGCTGTTTTTT

V: TRBV7-2
J: TRBJ1-2
D: TRBD1
size: NA
CDR3: CASSPGSRGLGYTF
DNA: TGTGCCAGCAGCCCGGGGTCCAGGGGGCTCGGCTACACCTTC

V: TRBV6-5
J: TRBJ2-7
D: NA
size: once
CDR3: CASSRGNQLYEQYF
DNA: TGTGCCAGCAGTCGGGGAAATCAACTCTACGAGCAGTACTTC

V: TRBV5-4
J: TRBJ1-1
D: NA
size: NA
CDR3: CASSFGQNTEAFF
DNA: TGTGCCAGCAGCTTCGGACAGAACACTGAAGCTTTCTTT

V: TRBV9
J: TRBJ2-7
D: TRBD1
size: NA
CDR3: CASSQDPGGYEQYF
DNA: TGTGCCAGCAGCCAAGACCCAGGGGGTTACGAGCAGTACTTC

V: TRBV9
J: TRBJ2-1
D: NA
size: NA
CDR3: CASSARPQAAQRGEQFF
DNA: TGTGCCAGCAGCGCTCGCCCACAGGCCGCACAAAGAGGTGAGCAGTTCTTC

V: TRBV5-1
J: TRBJ1-2
D: TRBD1
size: NA
CDR3: CASSLAGQGYDYGYTF
DNA: TGCGCCAGCAGCTTGGCGGGACAGGGGTATGACTATGGCTACACCTTC

V: TRBV7-8
J: TRBJ2-7
D: TRBD2
size: NA
CDR3: CASRLAGPSSYEQYF
DNA: TGTGCCAGCAGGCTAGCGGGCCCAAGCTCCTACGAGCAGTACTTC

V: TRBV5-1
J: TRBJ2-3
D: TRBD2
size: NA
CDR3: CASSLVLAGGTDTQYF
DNA: TGCGCCAGCAGCTTGGTACTAGCGGGGGGCACAGATACGCAGTATTTT

V: TRBV19
J: TRBJ1-5
D: TRBD1
size: NA
CDR3: CASTGQGAGLNSNQPQHF
DNA: TGTGCCAGTACTGGACAGGGGGCAGGTTTGAATAGCAATCAGCCCCAGCATTTT

V: TRBV28
J: TRBJ1-1
D: TRBD1
size: few
CDR3: CASSSAGTVTEAFF
DNA: TGTGCCAGCAGTTCAGCAGGGACAGTCACTGAAGCTTTCTTT

V: TRBV9
J: TRBJ2-3
D: NA
size: once
CDR3: CASSVAGSTDTQYF
DNA: TGTGCCAGCAGCGTAGCGGGGAGCACAGATACGCAGTATTTT

V: TRBV7-2
J: TRBJ1-5
D: NA
size: NA
CDR3: CASSRVGQPQHF
DNA: TGTGCCAGCAGCCGGGTGGGTCAGCCCCAGCATTTT

V: TRBV19
J: TRBJ2-1
D: NA
size: NA
CDR3: CASSRQGFDEQFF
DNA: TGTGCCAGTAGTAGGCAGGGTTTCGATGAGCAGTTCTTC

V: TRBV6-1
J: TRBJ2-3
D: TRBD2
size: NA
CDR3: CASSGYSGISPTQYF
DNA: TGTGCCAGCAGTGGATATAGCGGGATTAGTCCTACGCAGTATTTT

V: TRBV12-5
J: TRBJ2-1
D: TRBD1
size: NA
CDR3: CAIPLTGARGEQFF
DNA: TGTGCTATTCCGTTGACAGGGGCCCGAGGGGAGCAGTTCTTC

V: TRBV4-3
J: TRBJ2-1
D: NA
size: NA
CDR3: CASSQDSVRTDSYNEQFF
DNA: TGCGCCAGCAGCCAAGATAGCGTCCGGACGGACTCCTACAATGAGCAGTTCTTC

V: TRBV6-4
J: TRBJ2-2
D: NA
size: NA
CDR3: CASRTLPNTGELFF
DNA: TGTGCCAGCAGAACTTTACCTAACACCGGGGAGCTGTTTTTT

V: TRBV9
J: TRBJ2-1
D: NA
size: NA
CDR3: CASSQTHRVNEQFF
DNA: TGTGCCAGCAGCCAAACCCACCGGGTCAATGAGCAGTTCTTC

V: TRBV13
J: TRBJ2-7
D: TRBD1
size: NA
CDR3: CASSNGQGRLDEQYF
DNA: TGTGCCAGCAGCAACGGACAGGGCAGATTGGACGAGCAGTACTTC

V: TRBV7-9
J: TRBJ2-5
D: TRBD2
size: NA
CDR3: CASSLGLAGETQYF
DNA: TGTGCCAGCAGCTTAGGGCTAGCGGGAGAGACCCAGTACTTC

V: TRBV19
J: TRBJ2-6
D: TRBD1
size: NA
CDR3: CASSDRQGAMRGANVLTF
DNA: TGTGCCAGTAGTGACCGACAGGGGGCGATGCGTGGGGCCAACGTCCTGACTTTC

V: TRBV5-6
J: TRBJ2-7
D: TRBD2
size: NA
CDR3: CASSFLSGGGGEQYF
DNA: TGTGCCAGCAGCTTTCTTTCGGGAGGAGGCGGCGAGCAGTACTTC

V: TRBV11-2
J: TRBJ1-6
D: NA
size: NA
CDR3: CASSAPRSYSPLHF
DNA: TGTGCCAGCAGCGCCCCGAGATCGTATTCACCCCTCCACTTT

V: TRBV14
J: TRBJ2-7
D: TRBD2
size: NA
CDR3: CASSPTGTSGRWESYEQYF
DNA: TGTGCCAGCAGCCCCACCGGGACTAGCGGGAGGTGGGAGTCCTACGAGCAGTACTTC

V: TRBV5-1
J: TRBJ1-1
D: NA
size: NA
CDR3: CASSLIGTLETEAFF
DNA: TGCGCCAGCAGCTTGATAGGGACTTTGGAAACTGAAGCTTTCTTT

V: TRBV7-2
J: TRBJ2-6
D: NA
size: once
CDR3: CASSWATTSGANVLTF
DNA: TGTGCCAGCAGCTGGGCCACCACCTCTGGGGCCAACGTCCTGACTTTC

V: TRBV11-3
J: TRBJ2-2
D: NA
size: few
CDR3: CASSPRNGPTGELFF
DNA: TGTGCCAGCAGCCCTCGCAATGGGCCCACCGGGGAGCTGTTTTTT

V: TRBV29-1
J: TRBJ1-1
D: NA
size: NA
CDR3: CSVARTSTAQAFF
DNA: TGCAGCGTTGCCCGGACATCCACAGCCCAAGCTTTCTTT

V: TRBV9
J: TRBJ2-6
D: TRBD1
size: NA
CDR3: CASSSGTAGANVLTF
DNA: TGTGCCAGCAGCTCCGGGACAGCTGGGGCCAACGTCCTGACTTTC

V: TRBV4-3
J: TRBJ2-5
D: NA
size: NA
CDR3: CASSQQQGETQYF
DNA: TGCGCCAGCAGCCAACAACAGGGAGAGACCCAGTACTTC